The sequence of this TCR beta chain was determined in a study of T cell repertoires in cytomegalovirus infection. Study in general: CMV infection plus the matching HLA type was flagged by public TCR beta signatures. Study-level points and caveats: Carriers of CMV and the relevant HLA type were discriminated by public TCR beta frequency. Across the ex vivo response, the dominant clonotypes were HLA-C-restricted CMV-specific TCR beta clonotypes.

This CDR3 region has 13 residues. The J segment lost 4 bases and the V segment lost 5 bases, leaving 3 bases of the junction unmatched. TCRdb used MiXCR to reprocess the reads, holding one entry per CDR3 protein. In the table there are about 130,000 distinct CDR3 sequences, around 25% of which are singletons. Comments on this clonotype: The antigen remains unidentified.

The sequenced sample consisted of PBMCs, sequenced either directly or after in vitro stimulation (not recorded which). The rearrangement links TRBV12-3 or TRBV12-4 to TRBJ2-7; 9 nucleotides agree with TRBD1. The clonotype originates from a human donor in good health (CMV status not recorded). Some clones in this sample may be carry-over from other donors' samples. The CDR3 here is CASSGTGRYEQYF. CDR3 nucleotides: TGTGCCAGCAGTGGGACAGGGCGGTACGAGCAGTACTTC.